This T cell receptor beta chain derives from a study of neurological immune-mediated disorders. This clonotype was observed many times. Its antigen is still unknown. Time point: longitudinal time-point 1 (baseline). The unsorted libraries originated from 2 million PBMCs kept at -80 C. Findings of the study overall: No sharing of CDR3 amino acid sequences was observed among expanded clones across subjects, suggesting private repertoires in all groups. The greatest TCR clonal expansion appeared in HTLV-1-associated myelopathy and the smallest, falling below healthy controls, in multiple sclerosis.

The junction had 7 bases not matched to a gene; V was cut back by 0 bases and J by 3 bases. In germline, CDR1 is DFQATT, CDR2 SNEGSKA (reference sequence). The CDR3 is made up of 16 amino acids. Over 170 million TCR-beta sequences (from 15-18 subjects) were yielded by each sequencing run. MiXCR, applied by TCRdb to the 5' RACE reads, yields one record per CDR3 protein. In the table there are tens of thousands of distinct CDR3 sequences, roughly 10% of which are singletons. The clonotype was recovered from a man aged 25 to 45 in good health. The chain carries TRBV20-1 and TRBJ2-3; 9 bases map to TRBD1. The sequenced sample was PBMCs. The CDR3 DNA sequence: TGCAGTGCTAGAGATCCAAGGACAGGGGCAACAGATACGCAGTATTTT. Its protein product is CSARDPRTGATDTQYF.